A selection of T cell receptor beta chains follows, all from one sample in a study of CD8 T cells in Susac syndrome. Via MiXCR, TCRdb re-called the immunoSEQ multiplex PCR reads, giving one row per CDR3 protein. The sample lists about 100,000 distinct CDR3 sequences, around 95% occurring once. The sample was CD8+ T cells from PBMCs. The receptor set was obtained from a human donor with Susac syndrome. Both conserved end residues are part of each CDR3. D genes are given only for firm matches. The size of a clone is reported for some rows only, either as once, few or many, or as a class for expanded clones.

v_call	j_call	d_call	clone_size	cdr3_aa	cdr3_nt
TRBV6-2/TRBV6-3	TRBJ1-1	-	-	CASRRGQNTEAFF	TGTGCCAGCAGGCGGGGGCAGAACACTGAAGCTTTCTTT
TRBV7-9	TRBJ1-1	-	-	CASSLAQGTFF	TGTGCCAGCAGCCTAGCACAGGGAACTTTCTTT
TRBV18	TRBJ2-1	-	-	CASSPIQSYNEQFF	TGTGCCAGCTCACCGATTCAATCCTACAATGAGCAGTTCTTC
TRBV29-1	TRBJ2-7	-	-	CSVVPGQESYEQYF	TGCAGCGTGGTTCCGGGCCAAGAGTCCTACGAGCAGTACTTC
TRBV20-1	TRBJ2-5	-	few	CSARGGETQYF	TGCAGTGCTAGAGGGGGAGAGACCCAGTACTTC
TRBV27	TRBJ1-2	-	once	CASSFAGRDYTF	TGTGCCAGCAGTTTCGCAGGGCGCGACTACACCTTC
TRBV28	TRBJ2-7	TRBD1	-	CASSYGTGGGEQYF	TGTGCCAGCAGTTACGGGACAGGGGGAGGCGAGCAGTACTTC
TRBV27	TRBJ1-5	-	-	CASSLSSGPWPQHF	TGTGCCAGCAGTTTATCGTCAGGTCCCTGGCCCCAGCATTTT
TRBV11-3	TRBJ2-1	-	-	CASSSREGHYNEQFF	TGTGCCAGCAGCTCGCGGGAAGGACACTACAATGAGCAGTTCTTC
TRBV19	TRBJ2-1	TRBD2	once	CASSHPGAGDNEQFF	TGTGCCAGTAGTCATCCGGGAGCGGGGGACAATGAGCAGTTCTTC
TRBV28	TRBJ2-1	TRBD1	-	CASRPGQVTNEQFF	TGTGCCAGCAGGCCGGGACAGGTCACCAATGAGCAGTTCTTC
TRBV4-1	TRBJ1-3	-	-	CASSPRPSSGGSGNTIYF	TGCGCCAGCAGCCCCCGACCATCCTCCGGGGGTTCCGGAAACACCATATATTTT
TRBV12-3/TRBV12-4	TRBJ1-1	-	-	CASSLARRLEAFF	TGTGCCAGCAGTTTAGCACGGAGGCTTGAAGCTTTCTTT
TRBV29-1	TRBJ2-1	TRBD2	-	CSVDPRRGSGGYNEQFF	TGCAGCGTTGACCCCCGACGGGGTAGCGGGGGATACAATGAGCAGTTCTTC
TRBV13	TRBJ2-7	TRBD1	-	CASSGQGSYYEQYF	TGTGCCAGCAGTGGACAGGGGTCTTACTACGAGCAGTACTTC
TRBV5-1	TRBJ2-3	TRBD2	once	CASRVAGEYTDTQYF	TGCGCCAGCAGGGTAGCGGGAGAATACACAGATACGCAGTATTTT
TRBV21-1	TRBJ2-3	-	-	CASSRESDTQYF	TGTGCCAGTTCCCGGGAATCCGATACGCAGTATTTT
TRBV7-9	TRBJ2-1	TRBD2	-	CATGTSEYNEQFF	TGTGCCACCGGGACTAGCGAGTACAATGAGCAGTTCTTC
TRBV28	TRBJ2-1	-	-	CASSSPNRVVNEQFF	TGTGCCAGCAGCTCCCCCAACAGGGTAGTTAATGAGCAGTTCTTC
TRBV5-1	TRBJ2-7	-	-	CASSLVVQPYEQYF	TGCGCCAGCAGCTTGGTCGTCCAGCCCTACGAGCAGTACTTC
TRBV24-1	TRBJ2-5	TRBD1	once	CATSDLGQGEETQYF	TGTGCCACCAGTGACCTCGGACAGGGGGAGGAGACCCAGTACTTC
TRBV20-1	TRBJ2-7	TRBD1	-	CSASQGTYEQYF	TGCAGTGCTTCACAGGGGACCTACGAGCAGTACTTC
TRBV7-3	TRBJ2-2	-	few	CASSSRTGELFF	TGTGCCAGCAGTTCGCGCACCGGGGAGCTGTTTTTT
TRBV20-1	TRBJ2-1	-	-	CSAIPSLRLYNEQFF	TGCAGTGCTATTCCCTCCCTACGCCTATACAATGAGCAGTTCTTC
TRBV4-1	TRBJ1-2	TRBD1	-	CASSQDWSRGFGYTF	TGCGCCAGCAGCCAAGATTGGTCCAGGGGGTTTGGCTACACCTTC
TRBV7-9	TRBJ1-1	-	-	CASSADSYMNTEAFF	TGTGCCAGCAGCGCTGACAGTTACATGAACACTGAAGCTTTCTTT
TRBV14	TRBJ2-1	TRBD2	-	CASSTHEASGRAFEQFF	TGTGCCAGCAGCACCCACGAGGCTAGCGGGAGGGCATTTGAGCAGTTCTTC
TRBV5-5	TRBJ2-1	TRBD2	-	CASSGKWGTSVYNEQFF	TGTGCCAGCAGCGGGAAATGGGGGACTAGCGTGTACAATGAGCAGTTCTTC
TRBV12-3/TRBV12-4	TRBJ1-2	-	-	CASSLGQSYGYTF	TGTGCCAGCAGCCTCGGGCAGTCCTATGGCTACACCTTC
TRBV9	TRBJ1-2	TRBD1	-	CASSDRGYGYTF	TGTGCCAGCAGCGACAGGGGTTATGGCTACACCTTC
TRBV6-6	TRBJ2-7	-	-	CASSSSRSYYEQYF	TGTGCCAGCAGTAGTTCTCGTTCCTACTACGAGCAGTACTTC
TRBV2	TRBJ2-1	TRBD2	-	CASSEWLAGENEQFF	TGTGCCAGCAGTGAATGGCTAGCGGGGGAGAATGAGCAGTTCTTC
TRBV7-9	TRBJ2-7	-	-	CASSPRGSHEQYF	TGTGCCAGCAGCCCCCGCGGCAGCCACGAGCAGTACTTC
TRBV3-1	TRBJ2-3	-	-	CASSQDPGRGTDTQYF	TGTGCCAGCAGCCAGGACCCGGGGCGTGGCACAGATACGCAGTATTTT
TRBV20-1	TRBJ1-1	TRBD1	-	CSARDREQAFF	TGCAGTGCTAGGGACAGGGAACAAGCTTTCTTT
TRBV6-5	TRBJ1-2	TRBD1	-	CASSADRAPYGYTF	TGTGCCAGCAGTGCAGACAGGGCCCCCTATGGCTACACCTTC
TRBV7-9	TRBJ1-4	-	-	CASSPRGNEKLFF	TGTGCCAGCAGCCCCCGGGGTAATGAAAAACTGTTTTTT
TRBV3-1	TRBJ1-1	-	-	CASSQDRATEAFF	TGTGCCAGCAGCCAAGACAGGGCCACTGAAGCTTTCTTT
TRBV29-1	TRBJ2-6	-	-	CSVGGISGANVLTF	TGCAGCGTTGGTGGGATCTCTGGGGCCAACGTCCTGACTTTC
TRBV25-1	TRBJ2-7	TRBD2	-	CASSSGVSYEQYF	TGTGCCAGCTCTAGCGGGGTCTCCTACGAGCAGTACTTC
TRBV20-1	TRBJ2-6	-	-	CSARDSPRNSGANVLTF	TGCAGTGCTAGAGACAGCCCCAGGAACTCTGGGGCCAACGTCCTGACTTTC
TRBV5-4	TRBJ1-2	-	-	CASSLAPRAYGYTF	TGTGCCAGCAGCTTGGCCCCCCGAGCGTATGGCTACACCTTC
TRBV7-9	TRBJ2-5	-	-	CASSSRVKETQYF	TGTGCCAGCAGCTCGAGGGTAAAAGAGACCCAGTACTTC
TRBV2	TRBJ2-6	-	-	CASTRKPRTAGANVLTF	TGTGCCAGCACCCGAAAACCACGGACAGCTGGGGCCAACGTCCTGACTTTC
TRBV28	TRBJ1-2	-	-	CASRGWDTNYGYTF	TGTGCCAGCAGGGGGTGGGATACGAACTATGGCTACACCTTC
TRBV7-2	TRBJ2-7	-	-	CASSFLWPYEQYF	TGTGCCAGCAGCTTTCTCTGGCCCTACGAGCAGTACTTC
TRBV20-1	TRBJ2-1	-	-	CSARDPGPNVLYNEQFF	TGCAGTGCTAGGGACCCAGGACCCAATGTCCTATACAATGAGCAGTTCTTC
TRBV27	TRBJ2-7	-	-	CASSLMSGYEQYF	TGTGCCAGCAGTTTAATGTCTGGCTACGAGCAGTACTTC
TRBV4-1	TRBJ1-5	-	-	CASSQVRVGGGSNQPQHF	TGCGCCAGCAGCCAGGTCCGGGTCGGGGGCGGAAGCAATCAGCCCCAGCATTTT
TRBV7-9	TRBJ2-7	TRBD2	-	CASSTGTSGYEQYF	TGTGCCAGCAGCACCGGGACTAGTGGCTACGAGCAGTACTTC